These 30 T cell receptor beta chains were sequenced from one sample in a study of CD8 T cells in Susac syndrome. About 0.5 to 1 ug RNA was reverse transcribed with random hexamers. TCRdb reprocessed the immunoSEQ multiplex PCR reads via MiXCR and lists one record per CDR3 protein. Here the sample spans just over 300,000 distinct CDR3 sequences, roughly 94% being singletons. Sequencing was carried out using CD4+ T cells from PBMCs. Every receptor here comes from a human donor with multiple sclerosis.

This clonotype was seen only a few times. The rearrangement uses TRBV14 and TRBJ2-7, with TRBD2 matching over 9 bases. The CDR3 totals 16 residues. J lost 3 bases, V lost 0 bases, and 6 bases had no gene match. In germline, CDR1 is SGHDN, CDR2 FVKESK. CDR3 region: CASSQDGLAGVYEQYF. CDR3 nucleotide sequence: TGTGCCAGCAGCCAAGATGGATTAGCGGGGGTCTACGAGCAGTACTTC. The full variable domain, with the rest looked up from reference TRBV14 and TRBJ2-7, is EAGVTQFPSHSVIEKGQTVTLRCDPISGHDNLYWYRRVMGKEIKFLLHFVKESKQDESGMPNNRFLAERTGGTYSTLKVQPAELEDSGVYFCASSQDGLAGVYEQYFGPGTRLTVT.

The gene calls are TRBV24-1 and TRBJ2-3, with 8 bases matching TRBD2. The J segment lost 5 bases and the V segment lost 6 bases, leaving 6 bases of the junction unmatched. The CDR3 contains 14 residues. Germline-derived CDR1 and CDR2 are KGHDR and SFDVKD. Here the CDR3 DNA reads TGTGCCACCAGTCGCCAGCGGGGGATAGATACGCAGTATTTT. The encoded protein is CATSRQRGIDTQYF.

The chain has TRBV5-6 and TRBJ1-1; D is uncertain. The CDR3 extends over 18 amino acids. Germline V gene sequence: CDR1 SGHDT, CDR2 YYEEEE. The V end was cut by 0 bases, the J end by 0 bases, with 18 bases between. The CDR3 nucleotides are TGTGCCAGCAGCTTGGCTTTTCCCTCCGCGCAGGTGAACACTGAAGCTTTCTTT. Its translation: CASSLAFPSAQVNTEAFF.

The rearrangement links TRBV19 to TRBJ2-1; 11 bases are a match to TRBD2. CDR1 is LNHDA and CDR2 is SQIVND in the germline V gene (reference sequence). The length of the CDR3 is 15 residues. V lost 4 bases, J lost 6 bases, and 5 bases stayed unmatched. The CDR3 is CASSNLAGGRNEQFF. For the CDR3, the DNA is TGTGCCAGTAGTAATCTAGCGGGAGGCCGCAATGAGCAGTTCTTC. The complete variable domain, with remaining parts taken from reference TRBV19 and TRBJ2-1, reads DGGITQSPKYLFRKEGQNVTLSCEQNLNHDAMYWYRQDPGQGLRLIYYSQIVNDFQKGDIAEGYSVSREKKESFPLTVTSAQKNPTAFYLCASSNLAGGRNEQFFGPGTRLTVL.

J is TRBJ1-2 and V is TRBV3-1; no reliable D call. This CDR3 has 13 amino acids. V gave up 0 bases and J gave up 5 bases, with 7 bases separating them. Germline loops: CDR1 LGHDT, CDR2 YNNKEL (reference sequence). The CDR3 loop reads CASSQENGYGYTF. The CDR3 DNA reads as TGTGCCAGCAGCCAAGAAAACGGTTATGGCTACACCTTC.

V gene TRBV4-3 combines with J gene TRBJ2-3; 9 nucleotides line up with TRBD2. The junction had 8 bases not matched to a gene; V was cut back by 2 bases and J by 2 bases. Germline assignment: CDR1 LGHNA and CDR2 YSLEER. The CDR3 totals 17 residues. The CDR3 region is CASSQLYSGRNTDTQYF. The CDR3 DNA reads TGCGCCAGCAGCCAACTGTATAGCGGGAGAAACACAGATACGCAGTATTTT.

The chain employs TRBV5-1 and TRBJ2-3, with 7 bases fitting TRBD1. CDR1 SGHRS and CDR2 YFSETQ come from the germline V gene. After removal of 9 bases from V and 2 bases from J, the junction contained 9 bases not matched to a gene. This CDR3 has 14 amino acids. The CDR3 DNA reads TGCGCCACCGCAGGGGGAAGTTTCACAGATACGCAGTATTTT. Protein: CATAGGSFTDTQYF.

V usage is TRBV5-6 and J usage is TRBJ2-4; TRBD2 agrees at 7 bases. The length of the CDR3 is 15 residues. V trimming: 0 bases; J trimming: 8 bases; junction bases outside the gene matches: 8. Germline V gene sequence: CDR1 SGHDT, CDR2 YYEEEE. CDR3 in amino acids: CASSLVETSADIQYF. The DNA for the CDR3 is TGTGCCAGCAGCTTGGTGGAAACTAGCGCGGACATTCAGTACTTC.

This clonotype was recorded once. Sequence at one end of the junction differs from germline and may be a read error. J is TRBJ2-5 and V is TRBV7-7; 15 nucleotides match TRBD2. Germline loops: CDR1 SSHAT, CDR2 FNYEAQ (reference sequence). This CDR3 has 20 amino acids. CDR3: CASRPMPRTSGGGRQETQYF. The CDR3, as DNA: TGTGCTAGCAGACCCATGCCCCGGACTAGCGGGGGGGGTCGGCAAGAGACCCAGTACTTC.

The rearrangement uses TRBV3-1 and TRBJ2-7, with TRBD1 identical over 7 bases. CDR1 LGHDT and CDR2 YNNKEL come from the germline V gene (reference sequence). Trimming cost V 3 bases and J 2 bases; bases outside gene matches: 4. The length of the CDR3 is 14 residues. CDR3 DNA: TGTGCCAGCAGCCAGGCGACAGGGACCTACGAGCAGTACTTC. Translation: CASSQATGTYEQYF.

CDR3 nucleotides: TGCGCCAGCGAAGTCGGACCTCAAGAGACCCAGTACTTC. Translation: CASEVGPQETQYF. The V and J genes are TRBV5-1 and TRBJ2-5, with unresolved D. Trimming took 7 bases from V and 2 from J, leaving 12 bases between them. Germline V CDR1 and CDR2: SGHRS, YFSETQ. CDR3 size: 13 residues. The entire variable domain, with the rest obtained from reference TRBV5-1 and TRBJ2-5, is as follows: KAGVTQTPRYLIKTRGQQVTLSCSPISGHRSVSWYQQTPGQGLQFLFEYFSETQRNKGNFPGRFSGRQFSNSRSEMNVSTLELGDSALYLCASEVGPQETQYFGPGTRLLVL.

Only one count was recorded for this clonotype. This chain uses TRBV6-6 with TRBJ1-4, with D maybe TRBD1 (6 bases). Trimming pared 6 bases from V and 6 bases from J, leaving 17 bases between. CDR1 is MNHNY and CDR2 is SVGAGI in the germline V gene (reference sequence). The CDR3 totals 15 residues. DNA for the CDR3: TGTGCCAGCAGAACAACAGGGAAGGGGGATGAAAAACTGTTTTTT. This codes for CASRTTGKGDEKLFF.

The chain couples TRBV7-9 to TRBJ2-5; TRBD1 matches 7 bases. Germline assignment: CDR1 SEHNR and CDR2 FQNEAQ (reference sequence). The ends lost 3 bases at V and 4 bases at J; junction bases unmatched: 5. The CDR3 has 14 residues. DNA of the CDR3: TGTGCCAGCAGCTTTACAGGGGCCCGAGAGACCCAGTACTTC. It translates to CASSFTGARETQYF.

The chain combines TRBV7-2 with TRBJ1-2; tentative D call: TRBD1 (5 bases). V dropped 5 bases and J dropped 7 bases, with 11 bases sitting between them. CDR3 length: 12 residues. Germline values: CDR1 SGHTA, CDR2 FQGNSA. The CDR3 here is CASSHDSGGYTF. The DNA of the CDR3 is TGTGCCAGCAGCCATGACAGCGGTGGCTACACCTTC.

This chain joins TRBV5-1 and TRBJ1-2, with 9 bases identical to TRBD1. Trimming took 3 bases from V and 9 from J; bases not matched to a gene: 21. Looked up from germline, CDR1 is SGHRS and CDR2 is YFSETQ. The CDR3 length is 18 residues. For the CDR3, the DNA is TGCGCCAGCAGCTACTCTCGACCGGGACAGGGATCTATTTCAAGCTACACCTTC. It translates to CASSYSRPGQGSISSYTF. Filled out from reference TRBV5-1 and TRBJ1-2, the complete variable domain reads KAGVTQTPRYLIKTRGQQVTLSCSPISGHRSVSWYQQTPGQGLQFLFEYFSETQRNKGNFPGRFSGRQFSNSRSEMNVSTLELGDSALYLCASSYSRPGQGSISSYTFGSGTRLTVV.

This clonotype was picked up one time. This rearrangement joins TRBV7-2 to TRBJ1-4, with unresolved D. V was shortened by 2 bases and J by 0 bases, with 7 bases between the two germline ends. The CDR3 runs 15 residues. The germline gives CDR1 SGHTA, CDR2 FQGNSA. The CDR3 is CASSLRRATNEKLFF. The CDR3 DNA is TGTGCCAGCAGCTTACGCAGAGCAACTAATGAAAAACTGTTTTTT.

The sample holds a few counts of this clonotype. The chain employs TRBV7-2 and TRBJ1-2; 7 positions agree with TRBD1. The CDR3 has 14 residues. V dropped 5 bases and J dropped 6; count of bases not matched to a gene: 9. The germline gives CDR1 SGHTA, CDR2 FQGNSA. The CDR3 region is CASSLLTGRDGYTF. DNA of the CDR3: TGTGCCAGCAGCCTTTTGACAGGGCGGGATGGCTACACCTTC.

V is TRBV7-9 and J is TRBJ2-1; TRBD2 matches 8 bases. Looked up from germline, CDR1 is SEHNR and CDR2 is FQNEAQ (reference sequence). The length of the CDR3 is 14 residues. V trimming: 10 bases; J trimming: 6 bases; junction bases outside the gene matches: 11. CDR3 amino acids: CATTQTGTSNEQFF. The CDR3 bases are TGTGCCACCACCCAGACCGGGACTAGCAATGAGCAGTTCTTC.

The V and J genes are TRBV24-1 and TRBJ2-4; perhaps D is TRBD1 or TRBD2 (5 bases each). The CDR3 consists of 18 residues. The germline V and J ends were trimmed by 2 bases and 0 bases, with 16 bases remaining between them. Germline CDR1 and CDR2: KGHDR and SFDVKD. CDR3: CATSDSVRDGGAKNIQYF. The CDR3, as DNA: TGTGCCACCAGTGATTCCGTCCGGGACGGTGGAGCCAAAAACATTCAGTACTTC.

This sequence joins TRBV29-1 and TRBJ2-7; D perhaps matches TRBD1 (6 bases). Germline V gives CDR1 SQVTM, CDR2 ANQGSEA. CDR3 size: 17 residues. V shed 0 bases and J shed 1 base, with 19 bases lying between them. The DNA for the CDR3 is TGCAGCGTTGAAGACCGAGGGGGTGTTGGGGCTTCCTACGAGCAGTACTTC. Protein sequence: CSVEDRGGVGASYEQYF.

The chain carries TRBV11-2 and TRBJ2-3, with D perhaps TRBD1 or TRBD2 (5 bases each). Trimming took off 6 bases at V and 2 bases at J, with 15 bases between the two ends. Per germline, CDR1 SGHAT and CDR2 FQNNGV. This CDR3 is 15 amino acids long. CDR3 amino acids: CASRRVGTHTDTQYF. The DNA for the CDR3 is TGTGCCAGCAGGAGAGTCGGGACCCACACAGATACGCAGTATTTT. Based on the CDR3 plus reference TRBV11-2 and TRBJ2-3, the full variable domain is EAGVAQSPRYKIIEKRQSVAFWCNPISGHATLYWYQQILGQGPKLLIQFQNNGVVDDSQLPKDRFSAERLKGVDSTLKIQPAKLEDSAVYLCASRRVGTHTDTQYFGPGTRLTVL.

This chain connects TRBV28 to TRBJ2-1; 12 nucleotides agree with TRBD2. V lost 5 bases to trimming and J lost 5 bases; unmatched junction nucleotides: 7. The germline gives CDR1 MDHEN, CDR2 SYDVKM. The CDR3 is made up of 16 amino acids. CDR3 protein: CASSDPSGRANNEQFF. CDR3 coding DNA: TGTGCCAGCAGTGACCCTAGCGGGAGGGCCAACAATGAGCAGTTCTTC.

The chain links TRBV30 to TRBJ2-2, with 7 bases that match TRBD1. Germline CDR1 is GTSNPN and CDR2 is SVGIG (reference sequence). Unmatched junction bases numbered 11, after V lost 8 bases and J lost 5 bases. The CDR3 is made up of 14 amino acids. The CDR3 bases are TGTGCCGGAGCAACAGGGGTGGGGACCGGGGAGCTGTTTTTT. It yields the protein CAGATGVGTGELFF.

This clonotype was counted only a few times. CDR3 protein: CAWTALNTEAFF. CDR3 coding DNA: TGTGCCTGGACAGCATTGAACACTGAAGCTTTCTTT. The chain combines TRBV30 with TRBJ1-1; D is undetermined. V lost 4 bases and J 0 bases, leaving 6 bases between the germline ends. This CDR3 spans 12 amino acids. The germline V gene has CDR1 GTSNPN and CDR2 SVGIG (reference sequence).

The CDR3 is CSARDPYLSAVAFF. The DNA of the CDR3 is TGCAGTGCTAGAGACCCCTATCTGTCCGCGGTAGCTTTCTTT. The chain couples TRBV20-1 to TRBJ1-1; D is ambiguous. The germline V gene has CDR1 DFQATT and CDR2 SNEGSKA (reference sequence). Trimming removed 0 bases from V and 10 bases from J, with 18 bases in between. The CDR3 extends over 14 amino acids.

The chain carries TRBV27 and TRBJ1-2, with 8 bases lining up with TRBD1. The CDR3 runs to 18 residues. Germline loops: CDR1 MNHEY, CDR2 SMNVEV (reference sequence). Trimming at V came to 4 bases and at J to 7 bases, leaving 20 bases not matched to a gene. CDR3 sequence (DNA): TGTGCCAGCAGTTCCGGGACAGGCCAGTCCTCGGAGTATGGTGGCTACACCTTC. Residues: CASSSGTGQSSEYGGYTF.

The J gene is TRBJ2-4, the V gene TRBV19; 9 nucleotides agree with TRBD1. Germline CDR1 LNHDA, CDR2 SQIVND (reference sequence). This CDR3 is 15 amino acids long. J was trimmed by 2 bases and V by 6 bases; bases with no gene match: 5. The CDR3 sequence: CASRLDRGTKNIQYF. The CDR3 DNA reads as TGTGCCAGTAGGCTAGACAGGGGGACCAAAAACATTCAGTACTTC.

The rearrangement joins TRBV19 to TRBJ2-1; TRBD2 matches 10 bases. The germline CDR1 and CDR2 sequences are LNHDA and SQIVND (reference sequence). V gave up 6 bases and J gave up 10 bases; unmatched junction bases: 6. The CDR3 has 13 amino acids. CDR3 region: CASRTSGIWEQFF. CDR3 DNA: TGTGCCAGTAGAACTAGCGGGATATGGGAGCAGTTCTTC.

This rearrangement joins TRBV10-3 to TRBJ1-2; D gene unclear. The CDR3 totals 13 residues. The germline gives CDR1 ENHRY, CDR2 SYGVKD. Trimming left V 3 bases short and J 5 bases short, with 10 bases between. The CDR3 here is CAISDPRRYGYTF. The CDR3 nucleotides read TGTGCCATCAGTGATCCTCGGAGGTATGGCTACACCTTC.

This chain connects TRBV4-2 to TRBJ2-2; D possibly corresponds to TRBD1 (5 bases). Trimming pared 4 bases from V and 3 bases from J, leaving 15 bases between. The germline gives CDR1 LGHNA, CDR2 YNFKEQ. The CDR3 loop spans 16 amino acids. The CDR3 DNA reads TGTGCCAGCAGCCCTTCACAAGCAGGGTACACCGGGGAGCTGTTTTTT. Translation: CASSPSQAGYTGELFF.